This T cell receptor (beta chain) appears in the sequencing data of a study of beta chain features in type 1 diabetes. Stem cell-like memory, regulatory, central memory and naive CD4+ cells were sorted via CD45RO/CCR7/CD25/CD127/CD95/CD27. This clone was counted between two and nine times. The antigen remains unidentified. Study outcomes and limitations: When Type 1 diabetes patients were examined, their TCRB CDR3s proved moderately but significantly shorter in all four CD4+ subsets.

Germline-derived CDR1 and CDR2 are SGHAT and FQDESV (reference sequence). J was trimmed by 2 bases and V by 3 bases; bases with no gene match: 6. This CDR3 region has 16 residues. The sequenced template was cDNA made from the entire isolated RNA. Clones were sequenced by immunoSEQ multiplex PCR, and TCRdb holds only the in-frame ones, with some missing. The table records 300,000 to 450,000 clones, 15% to 20% of them present only once. This TCR derives from a woman aged 18-30 years in good health. Input material: naive CD4+ T cells from blood. The chain carries TRBV11-1 and TRBJ2-3, with 9 bases identical to TRBD2. The CDR3 loop reads CASSFRVAGDTDTQYF. The CDR3 coding sequence is TGTGCCAGCAGCTTTCGCGTAGCGGGGGACACAGATACGCAGTATTTT.